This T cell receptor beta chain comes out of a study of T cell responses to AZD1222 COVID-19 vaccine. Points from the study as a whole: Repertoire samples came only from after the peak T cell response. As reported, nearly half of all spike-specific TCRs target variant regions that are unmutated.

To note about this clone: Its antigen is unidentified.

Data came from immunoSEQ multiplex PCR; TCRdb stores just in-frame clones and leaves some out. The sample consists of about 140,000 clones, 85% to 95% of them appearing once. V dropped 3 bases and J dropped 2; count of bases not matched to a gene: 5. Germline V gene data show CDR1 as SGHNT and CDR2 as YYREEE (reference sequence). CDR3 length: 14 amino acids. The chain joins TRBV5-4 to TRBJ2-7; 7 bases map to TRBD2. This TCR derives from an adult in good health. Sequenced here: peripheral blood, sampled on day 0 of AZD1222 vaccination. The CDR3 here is CASSSRAGTYEQYF. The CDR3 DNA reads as TGTGCCAGCAGCTCTAGAGCGGGGACCTACGAGCAGTACTTC. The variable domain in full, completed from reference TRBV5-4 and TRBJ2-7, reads ETGVTQSPTHLIKTRGQQVTLRCSSQSGHNTVSWYQQALGQGPQFIFQYYREEENGRGNFPPRFSGLQFPNYSSELNVNALELDDSALYLCASSSRAGTYEQYFGPGTRLTVT.